These 9 T cell receptor beta chains came from one sample sequenced in a study of T-cell memory formation after mild COVID-19. TCRdb itself ran the 5' RACE reads through MiXCR, one entry per CDR3 protein. This sample has about 110,000 distinct CDR3 sequences, with 15% to 20% found just once. What was sequenced was PBMCs or a T cell subset sorted from them (not recorded which). The source is a man aged 18-30 years who had mild COVID-19 (a few samples of this study predate the infection). Cell type and time point are not known.

This clonotype was observed a handful of times. This chain connects TRBV7-2 to TRBJ2-5, with TRBD2 matching over 11 bases. Looked up from germline, CDR1 is SGHTA and CDR2 is FQGNSA. This CDR3 has 16 residues. With V trimmed by 0 bases and J by 3 bases, 3 bases remained unmatched. The CDR3 nucleotides read TGTGCCAGCAGCTTAGCCAGGGGACTAGCGGAAGAGACCCAGTACTTC. Encoded protein: CASSLARGLAEETQYF.

J is TRBJ2-4 and V is TRBV18; D might be TRBD1 (5 bases). The V end lost 4 bases, the J end lost 6 bases, and 10 bases lay between the germline ends. The CDR3 is 13 amino acids. Germline CDR1 is KGHSH and CDR2 is LQKENI. The CDR3 loop reads CASSQQGGNIQYF. The CDR3 DNA is TGTGCCAGCTCACAGCAGGGTGGAAACATTCAGTACTTC.

The chain joins TRBV9 to TRBJ2-7; tentatively, D is TRBD1 (6 bases). Trimming removed 0 bases from V and 2 bases from J, with 9 bases in between. The CDR3 contains 14 residues. From germline, CDR1 is SGDLS and CDR2 YYNGEE. CDR3 in DNA: TGTGCCAGCAGCGTAGATCCAGGGGCCTACGAGCAGTACTTC. As protein: CASSVDPGAYEQYF.

V and J are TRBV4-2 and TRBJ2-5; D gene ambiguous. V lost 1 base, J lost 4 bases, and 19 bases lay in between. The CDR3 consists of 17 residues. In germline, CDR1 is LGHNA, CDR2 YNFKEQ. CDR3 DNA sequence: TGTGCCAGCAGCCAAGCAGGTGGTCCAGGTTCGGGAGAGACCCAGTACTTC. Translation: CASSQAGGPGSGETQYF.

This clonotype was detected only a few times. V usage is TRBV12-3 or TRBV12-4 and J usage is TRBJ2-6; D gene uncertain. With 1 base removed from V and 0 bases from J, the gap between germline ends came to 7 bases. This CDR3 comprises 16 residues. The CDR3 sequence: CASSLGLGSGANVLTF. CDR3 sequence (DNA): TGTGCCAGCAGTTTAGGTCTCGGCTCTGGGGCCAACGTCCTGACTTTC.

This chain connects TRBV20-1 to TRBJ1-5; a weak D match, TRBD1 (6 bases). Germline V lookup: CDR1 DFQATT, CDR2 SNEGSKA (reference sequence). The ends were cut back, 3 bases at V and 8 bases at J, with 11 bases in the middle. CDR3 size: 12 residues. CDR3 coding DNA: TGCAGTGCTAGTAAGGGGGAAGAGCCCCAGCATTTT. This codes for CSASKGEEPQHF.

J is TRBJ2-1 and V is TRBV7-9, with 10 bases matching TRBD2. The length of the CDR3 is 16 residues. J was trimmed by 4 bases and V by 6 bases; bases with no gene match: 9. Germline CDR1 is SEHNR and CDR2 is FQNEAQ (reference sequence). CDR3 in DNA: TGTGCCAGCAGTCGGGTTGCTAGCGGGGGTTACAATGAGCAGTTCTTC. It specifies CASSRVASGGYNEQFF.

The V call is TRBV12-3 or TRBV12-4, the J call TRBJ1-3; 7 positions match TRBD1. This CDR3 contains 14 residues. The ends lost 2 bases at V and 5 bases at J; junction bases unmatched: 3. CDR3 in amino acids: CASSLPQGRNTIYF. CDR3 bases: TGTGCCAGCAGTTTACCACAGGGGAGAAACACCATATATTTT.

This clonotype has more than one count but fewer than ten. The chain is built from TRBV4-3 and TRBJ2-2, with no clear D. Trimming removed 3 bases from V and 4 bases from J, with 6 bases in between. Germline values: CDR1 LGHNA, CDR2 YSLEER. The CDR3 length is 13 residues. The CDR3, as DNA: TGCGCCAGCAGCCAGCTCTTCACCGGGGAGCTGTTTTTT. This sequence encodes CASSQLFTGELFF.